The 22 T cell receptor beta chains reported below all come from one sample, sequenced in a study of OX40 agonist ivuxolimab in advanced cancers. The data were produced by immunoSEQ multiplex PCR, yet TCRdb's version contains in-frame clones alone and is incomplete. The sample holds nearly 90,000 clones; about 86% are singletons and the top ten take about 1.6%. The sample was CD4+ or CD8+ T cells sorted from blood, taken in a trial of the OX40 agonist ivuxolimab. The receptors stem from an adult with an advanced solid tumor such as melanoma, head and neck, liver or kidney cancer.

This clone was seen a few times. The V call is TRBV5-1, the J call TRBJ2-7; the match to TRBD2 covers 11 bases. Trimming removed 0 bases from V and 1 base from J; junction bases left unmatched: 9. CDR1 is SGHRS and CDR2 is YFSETQ in the germline V gene. This CDR3 region has 18 residues. The CDR3: CASSLDIAGGPKSYEQYF. DNA of the CDR3: TGCGCCAGCAGCTTGGACATAGCGGGAGGGCCCAAGTCCTACGAGCAGTACTTC.

The V gene is TRBV14, the J gene TRBJ2-7; D unclear. Trimming removed 4 bases at V and 3 bases at J, with 13 bases between. This CDR3 has 14 residues. The germline V gene encodes CDR1 SGHDN and CDR2 FVKESK. CDR3 amino acids: CASSLSGGFYEQYF. In DNA form, the CDR3 reads TGTGCCAGCAGCCTATCCGGCGGATTCTACGAGCAGTACTTC.

In this sample, this clone turned up once. Here the CDR3 reads CASSLPSGGRYEQYF. In DNA form, the CDR3 reads TGTGCCAGCAGCTTGCCTAGCGGGGGCCGCTACGAGCAGTACTTC. This chain connects TRBV5-5 to TRBJ2-7, with TRBD2 matching over 10 bases. CDR3 size: 15 residues. Trimming at V came to 1 base and at J to 3 bases, leaving 4 bases not matched to a gene. Germline CDR1 and CDR2: SGHKS and YYEKEE (reference sequence).

The chain carries TRBV19 and TRBJ1-1, with 7 bases matching TRBD1. The CDR3 runs 14 residues. J was trimmed by 8 bases and V by 5 bases; bases with no gene match: 11. Germline V gene data show CDR1 as LNHDA and CDR2 as SQIVND (reference sequence). This CDR3 reads CASSSPGTAPEAFF. CDR3 nucleotides: TGTGCCAGTAGTTCCCCCGGGACAGCGCCAGAAGCTTTCTTT.

The genes are TRBV6-6 and TRBJ1-5; D unclear. CDR1 is MNHNY and CDR2 is SVGAGI in the germline V gene (reference sequence). The CDR3 loop spans 13 amino acids. Between the trimmed V and J ends, which lost 2 bases and 4 bases, there was a span of 6 bases. CDR3 coding DNA: TGTGCCAGCAGTTACAAGGGAAATCAGCCCCAGCATTTT. Residues: CASSYKGNQPQHF.

The rearrangement links TRBV28 to TRBJ2-7; D perhaps matches TRBD2 (5 bases). The CDR3 runs to 11 residues. Trimming took off 5 bases at V and 3 bases at J, with 5 bases between the two ends. Germline V gene sequence: CDR1 MDHEN, CDR2 SYDVKM. CDR3 bases: TGTGCCAGCAGTGAGGGCTACGAGCAGTACTTC. Protein: CASSEGYEQYF.

In its sample, this clone was seen once. Relative to the germline gene, one junction end is altered; a read error may explain this. The rearrangement links TRBV7-2 to TRBJ1-6, with 7 bases identical to TRBD1. The germline V gene encodes CDR1 SGHTA and CDR2 FQGNSA. The CDR3 has 15 amino acids. The CDR3 sequence: CASSLVTGPNSPLHF. The CDR3 region has the DNA TGTGCCAGCAGCTTAGTGACAGGGCCCAATTCCCCCCTCCACTTT.

The genes are TRBV9 and TRBJ2-4, with D uncertain. Per the germline V gene, CDR1 is SGDLS and CDR2 is YYNGEE. CDR3 length equals 14 residues. V lost 4 bases and J lost 6, with 14 bases in between. This CDR3 reads CASSPLSSANIQYF. As DNA, the CDR3 is TGTGCCAGCAGCCCCCTATCATCAGCAAACATTCAGTACTTC.

This chain links TRBV18 with TRBJ1-1; no firm D call. This CDR3 is built from 13 residues. Germline loops: CDR1 KGHSH, CDR2 LQKENI. V lost 6 bases and J lost 1, with 9 bases in between. CDR3 residues: CASSFDRNTEAFF. CDR3 bases: TGTGCCAGCTCCTTCGACCGGAACACTGAAGCTTTCTTT.

The chain is built from TRBV18 and TRBJ2-7; D gene uncertain. The CDR3 is 14 residues long. Germline assignment: CDR1 KGHSH and CDR2 LQKENI. V lost 3 bases, J lost 2 bases, and 11 bases lay in between. CDR3 loop: CASSPTEVTYEQYF. CDR3 bases: TGTGCCAGCTCACCTACCGAAGTGACCTACGAGCAGTACTTC.

The J gene is TRBJ2-7, the V gene TRBV2; 8 bases map to TRBD2. Germline assignment: CDR1 SNHLY and CDR2 FYNNEI. This CDR3 spans 15 amino acids. The junction had 9 bases not matched to a gene; V was cut back by 5 bases and J by 3 bases. CDR3 protein: CASSTDRGGYYEQYF. The CDR3 nucleotides read TGTGCCAGCAGTACCGATCGCGGGGGGTACTACGAGCAGTACTTC.

The DNA for the CDR3 is TGTGCCAGCAGCCCGGACTCCCAAAGTCAGCCCCAGCATTTT. Translating it yields CASSPDSQSQPQHF. This chain joins TRBV5-5 and TRBJ1-5, with no clear D. V lost 4 bases and J lost 6, with 14 bases in between. The germline V gene encodes CDR1 SGHKS and CDR2 YYEKEE (reference sequence). There are 14 residues in the CDR3.

The chain recombines TRBV5-1 with TRBJ2-3; D remains ambiguous. Germline CDR1 SGHRS, CDR2 YFSETQ. Trimming took off 0 bases at V and 0 bases at J, with 8 bases between the two ends. The CDR3 contains 15 residues. The DNA for the CDR3 is TGCGCCAGCAGCTTGGTTGGCGGTAGCACAGATACGCAGTATTTT. Protein: CASSLVGGSTDTQYF.

The chain employs TRBV19 and TRBJ2-5, with TRBD1 identical over 8 bases. The DNA end is a closer match to TRBJ2-7, so the J assignment may be wrong. CDR3 size: 14 residues. Germline loops: CDR1 LNHDA, CDR2 SQIVND (reference sequence). CDR3 sequence reads: CASSTGTGSYEQYF. As DNA, the CDR3 is TGTGCCAGTAGTACCGGGACAGGCTCCTACGAGCAGTACTTC.

The chain has TRBV6-5 and TRBJ2-5; D gene ambiguous. CDR1 is MNHEY, CDR2 SVGAGI, per germline. The CDR3 has 10 residues. Trimming stripped 11 bases from V and 4 bases from J, with 8 bases between. CDR3 loop: CAGPPETQYF. The CDR3 DNA reads as TGTGCCGGCCCCCCAGAGACCCAGTACTTC.

The V gene is TRBV19, the J gene TRBJ2-3; 7 nucleotides agree with TRBD1. The germline gives CDR1 LNHDA, CDR2 SQIVND (reference sequence). The CDR3 is made up of 14 amino acids. J was trimmed by 4 bases and V by 5 bases; bases with no gene match: 6. The chain's CDR3 is CASSPPTGADTQYF. The CDR3 coding sequence is TGTGCCAGTAGTCCTCCTACAGGGGCAGATACGCAGTATTTT. Full variable domain (rest looked up from reference TRBV19 and TRBJ2-3): DGGITQSPKYLFRKEGQNVTLSCEQNLNHDAMYWYRQDPGQGLRLIYYSQIVNDFQKGDIAEGYSVSREKKESFPLTVTSAQKNPTAFYLCASSPPTGADTQYFGPGTRLTVL.

The chain uses TRBV7-2 and TRBJ2-1, with D unresolved. CDR1 and CDR2 (germline): SGHTA, FQGNSA. The CDR3 is 17 residues long. Trimming removed 5 bases from V and 0 bases from J, with 17 bases in between. The CDR3 nucleotides are TGTGCCAGCAGCACCCCTGGGGTCGGTAGCTCCTACAATGAGCAGTTCTTC. Translation gives CASSTPGVGSSYNEQFF.

The rearrangement links TRBV2 to TRBJ2-2; 7 positions agree with TRBD1. With V trimmed by 6 bases and J by 2 bases, 3 bases remained unmatched. The germline V gene has CDR1 SNHLY and CDR2 FYNNEI. This CDR3 has 14 amino acids. This CDR3 is CASRGDRNTGELFF. CDR3 sequence (DNA): TGTGCCAGCAGGGGGGACAGAAACACCGGGGAGCTGTTTTTT. Using reference TRBV2 and TRBJ2-2 for the parts outside the CDR3, the full variable domain is EPEVTQTPSHQVTQMGQEVILRCVPISNHLYFYWYRQILGQKVEFLVSFYNNEISEKSEIFDDQFSVERPDGSNFTLKIRSTKLEDSAMYFCASRGDRNTGELFFGEGSRLTVL.

CDR3 sequence reads: CASSVGGLAGTGELFF. The CDR3 DNA reads as TGTGCCAGCAGCGTAGGTGGACTAGCGGGCACCGGGGAGCTGTTTTTT. This chain uses TRBV9 with TRBJ2-2; TRBD2 agrees at 11 bases. Germline trimming cut 0 bases from V and 4 bases from J; bases unmatched to any gene: 2. Germline-derived CDR1 and CDR2 are SGDLS and YYNGEE. This CDR3 is built from 16 residues. Looking up the rest from reference TRBV9 and TRBJ2-2 gives the full variable domain: DSGVTQTPKHLITATGQRVTLRCSPRSGDLSVYWYQQSLDQGLQFLIQYYNGEERAKGNILERFSAQQFPDLHSELNLSSLELGDSALYFCASSVGGLAGTGELFFGEGSRLTVL.

V gene TRBV5-6 combines with J gene TRBJ1-4; a weak D match, TRBD1 (6 bases). In germline, CDR1 is SGHDT, CDR2 YYEEEE. There are 14 residues in the CDR3. Trimming removed 4 bases at V and 7 bases at J, with 14 bases between. The CDR3 region has the DNA TGTGCCAGCAGCAAGGACAGCTTACGTGAAAAACTGTTTTTT. Its translation is CASSKDSLREKLFF.

The J gene is TRBJ2-3, the V gene TRBV11-3; 8 bases are shared with TRBD1. CDR1 SGHNT and CDR2 YENEEA come from the germline V gene. The CDR3 length is 17 residues. V dropped 5 bases and J dropped 5; count of bases not matched to a gene: 15. In DNA form, the CDR3 reads TGTGCCAGCAGCCCTAGTCGGGCAGGACAGGGTGGAGATACGCAGTATTTT. This gives the protein CASSPSRAGQGGDTQYF.

This chain joins TRBV4-1 and TRBJ2-1; TRBD2 agrees at 9 bases. Looked up from germline, CDR1 is MGHRA and CDR2 is YSYEKL. Unmatched junction bases numbered 11, after V lost 1 base and J lost 4 bases. This CDR3 is built from 18 residues. The CDR3 DNA follows: TGCGCCAGCAGCCAAGTTGGCGGGGGGGCAACGGGATACAATGAGCAGTTCTTC. This codes for CASSQVGGGATGYNEQFF.